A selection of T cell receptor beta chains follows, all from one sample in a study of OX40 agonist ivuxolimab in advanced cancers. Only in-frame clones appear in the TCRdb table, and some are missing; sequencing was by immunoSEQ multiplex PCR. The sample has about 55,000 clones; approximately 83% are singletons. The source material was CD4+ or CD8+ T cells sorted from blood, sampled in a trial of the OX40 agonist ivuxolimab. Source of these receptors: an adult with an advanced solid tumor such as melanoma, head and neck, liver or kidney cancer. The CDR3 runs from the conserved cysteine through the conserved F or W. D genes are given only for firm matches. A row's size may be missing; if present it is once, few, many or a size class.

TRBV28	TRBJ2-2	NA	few	CASTPEGARLTGELFF	TGTGCCAGCACCCCGGAAGGGGCGCGATTGACCGGGGAGCTGTTTTTT
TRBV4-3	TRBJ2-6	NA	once	CASSQERGSGANVLTF	TGCGCCAGCAGCCAAGAGCGAGGGTCTGGGGCCAACGTCCTGACTTTC
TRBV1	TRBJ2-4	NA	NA	CTSSQEIVQDRASKNIQYF	TGCACCAGCAGCCAAGAGATTGTGCAGGACAGGGCTTCCAAAAACATTCAGTACTTC
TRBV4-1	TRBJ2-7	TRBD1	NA	CASSQEWDRGYEQYF	TGCGCCAGCAGCCAAGAGTGGGACAGGGGCTACGAGCAGTACTTC
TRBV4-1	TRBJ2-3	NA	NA	CASSQDVAASTDTQYF	TGCGCCAGCAGCCAAGATGTGGCGGCTAGCACAGATACGCAGTATTTT
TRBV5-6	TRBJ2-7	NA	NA	CASSLGSSGGAGSGHEQYF	TGTGCCAGCAGCTTGGGGAGTAGTGGGGGGGCCGGATCGGGCCACGAGCAGTACTTC
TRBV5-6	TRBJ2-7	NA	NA	CASSLGIPYEQYF	TGTGCCAGCAGCTTGGGAATCCCCTACGAGCAGTACTTC
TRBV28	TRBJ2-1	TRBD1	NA	CASRSTGNEQFF	TGTGCCAGCAGGTCGACAGGGAATGAGCAGTTCTTC
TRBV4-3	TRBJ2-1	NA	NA	CASSPTRSDSYNEQFF	TGCGCCAGCAGCCCTACCCGATCCGACTCCTACAATGAGCAGTTCTTC
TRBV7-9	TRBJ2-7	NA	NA	CASTQNGGNEQYF	TGTGCCAGCACCCAGAACGGGGGAAACGAGCAGTACTTC
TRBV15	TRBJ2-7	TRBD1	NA	CATSRTRVPTGGDEQYF	TGTGCCACCAGCAGGACAAGAGTTCCTACAGGGGGTGACGAGCAGTACTTC
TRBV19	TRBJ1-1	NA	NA	CASSAHTEAFF	TGTGCCAGTAGTGCGCACACTGAAGCTTTCTTT
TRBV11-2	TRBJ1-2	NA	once	CASSLVVRKLKF	TGTGCCAGCAGCTTAGTGGTCAGGAAACTAAAATTC
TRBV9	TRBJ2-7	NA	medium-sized	CASSVDGTYPQDEQYF	TGTGCCAGCAGCGTAGATGGGACCTACCCTCAGGACGAGCAGTACTTC
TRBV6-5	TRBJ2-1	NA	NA	CASWGDGNEQFF	TGTGCCAGCTGGGGGGATGGCAATGAGCAGTTCTTC
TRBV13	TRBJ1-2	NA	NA	CASSPGVVGSDGYTF	TGTGCCAGCAGCCCCGGAGTGGTCGGGAGCGATGGCTACACCTTC
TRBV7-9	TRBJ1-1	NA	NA	CASSLGAYEAFF	TGTGCCAGCAGCCTGGGGGCGTATGAAGCTTTCTTT
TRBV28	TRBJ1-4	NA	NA	CASSLEIGSPTNEKLFF	TGTGCCAGCAGTTTAGAGATTGGCAGCCCAACTAATGAAAAACTGTTTTTT
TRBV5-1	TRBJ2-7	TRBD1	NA	CASSFGPGQPAYEQYF	TGCGCCAGCAGCTTTGGCCCGGGACAGCCAGCCTACGAGCAGTACTTC
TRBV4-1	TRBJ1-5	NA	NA	CASSQWGDSNQPQHF	TGCGCCAGCAGCCAATGGGGGGACTCCAATCAGCCCCAGCATTTT
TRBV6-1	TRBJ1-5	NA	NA	CASSEGVLGRDNQPQHF	TGTGCCAGCAGTGAAGGTGTCTTAGGGCGAGACAATCAGCCCCAGCATTTT
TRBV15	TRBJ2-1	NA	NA	CATSRDTVLSYNEQFF	TGTGCCACCAGCAGAGATACAGTCCTTTCCTACAATGAGCAGTTCTTC
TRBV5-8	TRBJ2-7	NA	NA	CASSLEVSSYEQYF	TGTGCCAGCAGCTTGGAAGTTAGCTCCTACGAGCAGTACTTC
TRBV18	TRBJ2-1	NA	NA	CASSVGQNALNEQFF	TGTGCCAGCTCAGTAGGACAGAACGCCCTAAATGAGCAGTTCTTC
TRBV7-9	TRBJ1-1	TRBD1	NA	CASSPPGQGAPMWTEAFF	TGTGCCAGCAGCCCTCCGGGACAGGGGGCCCCTATGTGGACTGAAGCTTTCTTT
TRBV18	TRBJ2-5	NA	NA	CASSTGETQYF	TGTGCCAGCTCAACAGGAGAGACCCAGTACTTC
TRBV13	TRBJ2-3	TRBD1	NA	CASGVGTGGTDTQYF	TGTGCCAGCGGGGTTGGGACAGGAGGCACAGATACGCAGTATTTT
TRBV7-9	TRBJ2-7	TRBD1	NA	CASSSGQGAYEQYF	TGTGCCAGCAGCTCGGGACAGGGGGCCTACGAGCAGTACTTC
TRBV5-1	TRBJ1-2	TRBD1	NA	CASSSGTAVYGYTF	TGCGCCAGCAGCTCCGGGACAGCAGTCTATGGCTACACCTTC
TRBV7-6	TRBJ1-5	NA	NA	CASSLEPLRPQHF	TGTGCCAGCAGCTTAGAACCCCTCCGGCCCCAGCATTTT
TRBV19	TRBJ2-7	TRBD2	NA	CASSVSGGAPYEQYF	TGTGCCAGTAGTGTTAGCGGGGGGGCGCCCTACGAGCAGTACTTC
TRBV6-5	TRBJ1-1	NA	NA	CASSYSMAFLNTEAFF	TGTGCCAGCAGTTACTCGATGGCTTTCCTGAACACTGAAGCTTTCTTT
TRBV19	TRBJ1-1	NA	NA	CASSATGTVMNTEAFF	TGTGCCAGTAGTGCTACCGGGACGGTCATGAACACTGAAGCTTTCTTT
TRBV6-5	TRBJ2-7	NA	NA	CASSYEGSIDEQYF	TGTGCCAGCAGTTACGAGGGCAGCATCGACGAGCAGTACTTC
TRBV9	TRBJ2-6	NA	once	CASSVETGASGANVLTF	TGTGCCAGCAGCGTAGAGACTGGGGCTTCTGGGGCCAACGTCCTGACTTTC
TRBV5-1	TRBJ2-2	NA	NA	CASSPWQRSLVGNTGELFF	TGCGCCAGCAGCCCCTGGCAGCGGTCACTAGTGGGGAACACCGGGGAGCTGTTTTTT
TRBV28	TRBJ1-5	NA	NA	CASSWEQTSNQPQHF	TGTGCCAGCAGTTGGGAGCAGACTAGCAATCAGCCCCAGCATTTT